This T cell receptor (beta chain) came from a study of shared clonotypes between healthy human individuals. General study points: Memory subsets generally showed smaller estimated richness than naive subsets did. A small donor pool kept down the genetic and exposure-history diversity that was represented.

This CDR3 is built from 14 residues. V was clipped by 6 bases and J by 13 bases, with 24 bases between them. Germline lookup yields CDR1 LNHDA and CDR2 SQIVND (reference sequence). Data came from immunoSEQ multiplex PCR; TCRdb stores just in-frame clones and leaves some out. The sample has 2,500,000 or so clones; roughly 93% are singletons. There were no recent acute infections or vaccinations among the donors, who were healthy HIV-negative adults. As concerns this clone: The antigen is not known.

This chain joins TRBV19 and TRBJ2-5, with D possibly called TRBD1 or TRBD2 (7 bases each). This clonotype was obtained from a man younger than 35 in good health. Some clones in this sample may be carry-over from other donors' samples. Specimen: naive CD4+ T cells from PBMCs. Specified subset: CD45RA+ positively selected. The CDR3 coding sequence is TGTGCCAGTAGCTTAGACAGGGAGGGTTCATCTTTGTACTTC. Translating gives CASSLDREGSSLYF.